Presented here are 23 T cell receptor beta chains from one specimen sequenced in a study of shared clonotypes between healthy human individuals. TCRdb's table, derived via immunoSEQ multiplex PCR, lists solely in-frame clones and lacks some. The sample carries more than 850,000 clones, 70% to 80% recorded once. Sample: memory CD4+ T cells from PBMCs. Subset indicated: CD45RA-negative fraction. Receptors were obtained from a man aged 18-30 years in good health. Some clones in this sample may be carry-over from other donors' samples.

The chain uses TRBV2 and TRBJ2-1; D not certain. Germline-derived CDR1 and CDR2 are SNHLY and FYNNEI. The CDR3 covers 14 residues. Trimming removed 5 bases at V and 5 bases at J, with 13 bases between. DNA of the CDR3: TGTGCCAGCAGTATCCAGGCCGGTGACAATGAGCAGTTCTTC. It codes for CASSIQAGDNEQFF.

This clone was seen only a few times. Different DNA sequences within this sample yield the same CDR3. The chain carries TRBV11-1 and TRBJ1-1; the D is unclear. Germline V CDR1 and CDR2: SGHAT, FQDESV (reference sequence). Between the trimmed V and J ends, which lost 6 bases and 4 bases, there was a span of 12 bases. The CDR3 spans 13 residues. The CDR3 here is CASSLVEGTEAFF. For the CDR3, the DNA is TGTGCCAGCAGTCTAGTGGAGGGCACTGAAGCTTTCTTT.

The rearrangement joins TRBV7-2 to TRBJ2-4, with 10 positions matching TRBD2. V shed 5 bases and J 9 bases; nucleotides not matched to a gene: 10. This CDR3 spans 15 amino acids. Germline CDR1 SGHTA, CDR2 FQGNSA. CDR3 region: CASSPGLADGPIQYF. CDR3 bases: TGTGCCAGCAGCCCCGGACTAGCGGATGGGCCCATTCAGTACTTC. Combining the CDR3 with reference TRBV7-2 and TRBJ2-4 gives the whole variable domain GAGVSQSPSNKVTEKGKDVELRCDPISGHTALYWYRQSLGQGLEFLIYFQGNSAPDKSGLPSDRFSAERTGGSVSTLTIQRTQQEDSAVYLCASSPGLADGPIQYFGAGTRLSVL.

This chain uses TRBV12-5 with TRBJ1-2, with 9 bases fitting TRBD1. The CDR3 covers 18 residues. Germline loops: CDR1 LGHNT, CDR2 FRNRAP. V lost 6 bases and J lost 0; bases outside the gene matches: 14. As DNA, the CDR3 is TGTGCTAGTGGAAAGAAGCCGGGACAGGGTAATCCTAACTATGGCTACACCTTC. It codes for CASGKKPGQGNPNYGYTF.

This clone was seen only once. CDR3 in DNA: TGTGCCAGCAGTGACCGACGACTAGCGGGAGGGCACAATGAGCAGTTCTTC. Its translation: CASSDRRLAGGHNEQFF. The J gene is TRBJ2-1, the V gene TRBV25-1; 14 bases fit TRBD2. CDR1 and CDR2 (germline): MGHDK, SYGVNS. CDR3 size: 17 residues. V was pared by 3 bases and J by 5 bases, with 6 bases of the junction left unmatched.

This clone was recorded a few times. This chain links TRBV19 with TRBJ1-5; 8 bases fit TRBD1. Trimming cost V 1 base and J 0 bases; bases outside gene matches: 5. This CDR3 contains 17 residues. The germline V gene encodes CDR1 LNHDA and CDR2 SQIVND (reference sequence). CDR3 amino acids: CASSIVQGANSNQPQHF. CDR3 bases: TGTGCCAGTAGTATAGTTCAGGGGGCTAATAGCAATCAGCCCCAGCATTTT. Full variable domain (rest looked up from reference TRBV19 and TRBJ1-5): DGGITQSPKYLFRKEGQNVTLSCEQNLNHDAMYWYRQDPGQGLRLIYYSQIVNDFQKGDIAEGYSVSREKKESFPLTVTSAQKNPTAFYLCASSIVQGANSNQPQHFGDGTRLSIL.

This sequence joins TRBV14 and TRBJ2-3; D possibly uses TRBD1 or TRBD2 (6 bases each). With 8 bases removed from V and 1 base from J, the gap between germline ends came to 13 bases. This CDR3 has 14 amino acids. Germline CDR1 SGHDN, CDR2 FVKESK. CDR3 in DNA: TGTGCCAGCTCGTGGGGGGCCGGCACAGATACGCAGTATTTT. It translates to CASSWGAGTDTQYF.

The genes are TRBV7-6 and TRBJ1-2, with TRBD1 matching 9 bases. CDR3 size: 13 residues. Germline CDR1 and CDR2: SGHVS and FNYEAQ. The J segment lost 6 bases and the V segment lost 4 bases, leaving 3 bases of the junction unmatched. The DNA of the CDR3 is TGTGCCAGCAGCTCACAGGGGGCGGATGGCTACACCTTC. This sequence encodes CASSSQGADGYTF.

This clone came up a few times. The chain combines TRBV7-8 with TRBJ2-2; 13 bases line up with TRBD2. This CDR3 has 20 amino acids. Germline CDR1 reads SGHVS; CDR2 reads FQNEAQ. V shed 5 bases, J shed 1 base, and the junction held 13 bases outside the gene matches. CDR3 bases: TGTGCCAGCAGCCGGACTAGCGGGAGCTCCCGGGGCCGGAACACCGGGGAGCTGTTTTTT. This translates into CASSRTSGSSRGRNTGELFF.

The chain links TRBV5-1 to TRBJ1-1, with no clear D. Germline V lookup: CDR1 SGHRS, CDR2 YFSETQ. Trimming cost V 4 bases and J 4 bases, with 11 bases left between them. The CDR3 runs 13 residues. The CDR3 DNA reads TGCGCCAGCAGCACCGGGCTAGTCACTGAAGCTTTCTTT. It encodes CASSTGLVTEAFF. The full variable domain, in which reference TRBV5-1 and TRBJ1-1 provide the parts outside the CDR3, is KAGVTQTPRYLIKTRGQQVTLSCSPISGHRSVSWYQQTPGQGLQFLFEYFSETQRNKGNFPGRFSGRQFSNSRSEMNVSTLELGDSALYLCASSTGLVTEAFFGQGTRLTVV.

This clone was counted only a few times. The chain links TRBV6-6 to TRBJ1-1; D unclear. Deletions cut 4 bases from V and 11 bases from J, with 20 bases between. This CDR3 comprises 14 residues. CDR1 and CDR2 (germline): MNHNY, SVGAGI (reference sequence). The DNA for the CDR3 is TGTGCCAGCAGTTCTCAGGTGGTAGGTGTCGGCGCTTTCTTT. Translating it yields CASSSQVVGVGAFF.

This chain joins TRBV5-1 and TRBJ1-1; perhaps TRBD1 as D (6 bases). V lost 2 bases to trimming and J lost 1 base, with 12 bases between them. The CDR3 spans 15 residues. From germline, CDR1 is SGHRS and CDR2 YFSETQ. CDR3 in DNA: TGCGCCAGCAGCTTCCGGGGGCTCGGGAACACTGAAGCTTTCTTT. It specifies CASSFRGLGNTEAFF.

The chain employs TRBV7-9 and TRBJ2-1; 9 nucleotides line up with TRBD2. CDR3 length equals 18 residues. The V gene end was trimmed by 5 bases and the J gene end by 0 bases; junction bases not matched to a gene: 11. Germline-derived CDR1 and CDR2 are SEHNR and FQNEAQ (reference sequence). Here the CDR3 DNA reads TGTGCCAGCAGCCCCCTAGCGGCGGGGGGGAGCTCCTACAATGAGCAGTTCTTC. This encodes CASSPLAAGGSSYNEQFF.

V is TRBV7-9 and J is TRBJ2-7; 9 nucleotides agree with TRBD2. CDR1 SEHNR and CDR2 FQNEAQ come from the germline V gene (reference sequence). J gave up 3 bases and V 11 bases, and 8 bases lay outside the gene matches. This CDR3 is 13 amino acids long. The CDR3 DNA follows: TGTGCCGGAGGGGTAGCGGGAGTCTACGAGCAGTACTTC. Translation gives CAGGVAGVYEQYF. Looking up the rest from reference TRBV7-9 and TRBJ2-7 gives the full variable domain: DTGVSQNPRHKITKRGQNVTFRCDPISEHNRLYWYRQTLGQGPEFLTYFQNEAQLEKSRLLSDRFSAERPKGSFSTLEIQRTEQGDSAMYLCAGGVAGVYEQYFGPGTRLTVT.

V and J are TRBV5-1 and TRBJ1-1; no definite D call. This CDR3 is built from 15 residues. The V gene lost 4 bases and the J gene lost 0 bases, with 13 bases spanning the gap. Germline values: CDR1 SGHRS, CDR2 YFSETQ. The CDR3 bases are TGCGCCAGCAGCCTGGGCGATTCTCTGAACACTGAAGCTTTCTTT. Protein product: CASSLGDSLNTEAFF.

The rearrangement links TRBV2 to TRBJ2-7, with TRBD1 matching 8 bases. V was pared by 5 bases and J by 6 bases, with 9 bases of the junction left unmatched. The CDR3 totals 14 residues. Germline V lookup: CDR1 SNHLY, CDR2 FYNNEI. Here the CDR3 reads CASSPIGQGSEQYF. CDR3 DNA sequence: TGTGCCAGCAGTCCAATTGGACAGGGCAGCGAGCAGTACTTC. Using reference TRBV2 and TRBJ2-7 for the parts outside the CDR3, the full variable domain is EPEVTQTPSHQVTQMGQEVILRCVPISNHLYFYWYRQILGQKVEFLVSFYNNEISEKSEIFDDQFSVERPDGSNFTLKIRSTKLEDSAMYFCASSPIGQGSEQYFGPGTRLTVT.

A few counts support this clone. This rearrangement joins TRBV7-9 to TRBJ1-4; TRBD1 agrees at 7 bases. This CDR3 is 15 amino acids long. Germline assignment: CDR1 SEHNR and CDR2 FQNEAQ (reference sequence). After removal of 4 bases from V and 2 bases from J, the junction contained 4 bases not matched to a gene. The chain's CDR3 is CASSSYRGTNEKLFF. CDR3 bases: TGTGCCAGCAGCTCCTACAGGGGCACTAATGAAAAACTGTTTTTT.

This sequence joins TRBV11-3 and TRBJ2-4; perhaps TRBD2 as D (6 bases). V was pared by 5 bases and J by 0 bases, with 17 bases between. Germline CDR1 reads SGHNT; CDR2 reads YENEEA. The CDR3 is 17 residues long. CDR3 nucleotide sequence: TGTGCCAGCAGCCCGGGGCGGGAACAAGGAGCCAAAAACATTCAGTACTTC. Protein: CASSPGREQGAKNIQYF.

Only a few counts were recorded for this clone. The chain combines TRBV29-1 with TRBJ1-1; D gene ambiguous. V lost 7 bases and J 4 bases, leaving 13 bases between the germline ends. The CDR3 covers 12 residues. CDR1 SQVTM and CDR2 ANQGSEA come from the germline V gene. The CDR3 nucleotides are TGCAGCGGCGGGAGTCACGGCACTGAAGCTTTCTTT. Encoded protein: CSGGSHGTEAFF.

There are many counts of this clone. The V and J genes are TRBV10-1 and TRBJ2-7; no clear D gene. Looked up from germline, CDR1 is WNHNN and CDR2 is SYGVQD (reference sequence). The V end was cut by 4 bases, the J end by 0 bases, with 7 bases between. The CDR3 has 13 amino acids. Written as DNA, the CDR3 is TGCGCCAGCAGTGCTTCCAGCTCCTACGAGCAGTACTTC. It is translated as CASSASSSYEQYF.

In nucleotides, the CDR3 is TGTGCCAGCTTGCCGGGACACCCGAACACTGAAGCTTTCTTT. It encodes CASLPGHPNTEAFF. The chain links TRBV6-6 to TRBJ1-1; a weak D match, TRBD1 (6 bases). CDR3 length equals 14 residues. The V end was cut by 8 bases, the J end by 1 base, with 14 bases between. Germline values: CDR1 MNHNY, CDR2 SVGAGI (reference sequence).

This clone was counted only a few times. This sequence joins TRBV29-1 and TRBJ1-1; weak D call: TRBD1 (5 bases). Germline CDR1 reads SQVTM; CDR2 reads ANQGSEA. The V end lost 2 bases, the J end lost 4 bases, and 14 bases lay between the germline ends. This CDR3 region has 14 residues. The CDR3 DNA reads TGCAGCGTTGAACGAGGGCTAGGGGCCACTGAAGCTTTCTTT. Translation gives CSVERGLGATEAFF.

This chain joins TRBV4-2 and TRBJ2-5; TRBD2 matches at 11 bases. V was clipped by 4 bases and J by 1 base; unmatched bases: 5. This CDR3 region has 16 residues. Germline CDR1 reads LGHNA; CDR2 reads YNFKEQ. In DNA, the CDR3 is TGTGCCAGCAGCCCCCGACTAGCGGGGTTCCAAGAGACCCAGTACTTC. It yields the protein CASSPRLAGFQETQYF.